This note documents a single TCR beta chain sequence. Antigen: not known. The trim removed 5 bases at V and 8 bases at J, leaving 12 bases unmatched. Germline V gene lookup returns CDR1 LNHNV and CDR2 YYDKDF (reference sequence). The CDR3 is made up of 16 amino acids. Method: immunoSEQ multiplex PCR; TCRdb's copy keeps in-frame clones and lacks some. The table has under 150,000 clones, 80% to 90% seen once. The data are from a study of Ad26.COV2.S vaccination and SARS-CoV-2 variants. Study-level points and caveats: Total responses of T cells may have been underestimated by the analyses of TCR breadth and depth. With respect to non-spike TCR breadth, vaccine and placebo recipients were similar. The study found higher spike-specific TCR breadth in vaccine than placebo recipients. Once vaccination had occurred, spike-specific CD8+ and CD4+ T cell responses reportedly showed substantial breadth.

This TCR was recovered from a human donor who had recovered from COVID-19. The sample consisted of peripheral blood, taken after recovery from COVID-19. The genes are TRBV15 and TRBJ1-6, with 7 nucleotides matching TRBD1. The CDR3 region is CATSARQGRGHSPLHF. The CDR3 DNA sequence: TGTGCCACCAGCGCGCGACAGGGTAGGGGCCATTCACCCCTCCACTTT.